The table lists the clone carrying this TCR beta chain with a few counts. Its specificity is not known. This CDR3 is built from 19 residues. CDR1 is MNHEY, CDR2 SVGEGT, per germline. The junction had 14 bases not matched to a gene; V was cut back by 6 bases and J by 3 bases. Addition of a universal primer site occurred through template switching, and cDNA carried unique molecular identifiers. TCRdb called the 5' RACE reads again in MiXCR, with one record for every CDR3 protein. The top ten hold about 9% of the sample, which has over 200,000 distinct CDR3 sequences, roughly a tenth seen once. These data originate in a study of identical twins. Study-level results: Within twin pairs, the out-of-frame alpha sequences they shared showed excess low generation probability. Carriage of fewer insertions was seen in abundant cord blood beta clonotypes, whereas memory repertoires showed none. Diverse VJ usage suggested most zero-insertion clonotypes were not invariant T cells.

The sequencing input was memory T cells sorted from blood. This chain joins TRBV6-2 or TRBV6-3 and TRBJ1-6; 10 bases align to TRBD1. The sequence was obtained from a man aged 50 to 59 in good health. The CDR3 DNA reads TGTGCCAGCAGGACCGGGATGGTGGGACAGGGGTTCTATAATTCACCCCTCCACTTT. Translating gives CASRTGMVGQGFYNSPLHF.